The table lists the clone carrying this TCR beta chain with many counts. The data derive from a study of T cells in Graves' hyperthyroidism and ophthalmopathy. Germline CDR1 SGHRS, CDR2 YFSETQ. V lost 0 bases and J 1 base, leaving 12 bases between the germline ends. The CDR3 is made up of 16 amino acids. TCR beta CDR3 regions were amplified from RNA transcripts. RT-PCR in the first round (using the HTBI primer set) targeted the TCR CDR3. TCRdb redid the calling of the multiplex PCR reads with MiXCR, one entry per CDR3 protein. The sample consists of roughly 200,000 distinct CDR3 sequences, about a sixth of them appearing once.

The chain employs TRBV5-1 and TRBJ2-3; TRBD2 is a possible D gene (5 bases). The specimen sequenced was blood. The sequence was collected from a woman between 45 and 60 years old with Graves' hyperthyroidism. CDR3 sequence reads: CASSLGGNQRTDTQYF. CDR3 DNA sequence: TGCGCCAGCAGCTTGGGAGGGAACCAACGCACAGATACGCAGTATTTT.